This TCR beta chain originates from a study of neurological immune-mediated disorders. As to time point: longitudinal time-point 3. Germline V gene lookup returns CDR1 SQVTM and CDR2 ANQGSEA. The CDR3 sequence is 11 residues long. The germline V and J ends were trimmed by 4 bases and 3 bases, with 7 bases remaining between them. A single record per CDR3 protein comes from TCRdb applying MiXCR to the 5' RACE reads. The sample carries around 100,000 distinct CDR3 sequences, about a tenth recorded once. This chain uses TRBV29-1 with TRBJ2-7; D uncertain. Material for sequencing was PBMCs. The sequence was obtained from a female donor with HTLV-1-associated myelopathy (HAM/TSP). CDR3 protein: CSVVQDYEQYF. CDR3 sequence (DNA): TGCAGCGTTGTGCAGGACTACGAGCAGTACTTC.